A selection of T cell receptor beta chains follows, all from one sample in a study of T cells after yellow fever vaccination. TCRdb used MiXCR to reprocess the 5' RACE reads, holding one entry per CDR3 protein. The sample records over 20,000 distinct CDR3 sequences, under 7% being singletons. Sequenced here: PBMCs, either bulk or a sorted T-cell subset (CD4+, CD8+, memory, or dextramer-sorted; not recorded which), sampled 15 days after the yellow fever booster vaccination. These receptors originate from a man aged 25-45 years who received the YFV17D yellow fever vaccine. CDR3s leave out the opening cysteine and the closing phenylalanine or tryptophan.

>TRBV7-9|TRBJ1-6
ASSSSDSFRALH
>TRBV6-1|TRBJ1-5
ASSADTSNQPQH
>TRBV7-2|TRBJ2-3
ASSSGSDQTQY
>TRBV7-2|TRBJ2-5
ASSLFGQGEQETQY
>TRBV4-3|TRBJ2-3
ASSQDIAGAFGDTQY
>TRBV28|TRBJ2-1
ASKAAGPYNEQF
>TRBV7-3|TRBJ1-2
ASSLRGGNYGYT
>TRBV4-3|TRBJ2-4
ASSQQVGNIQY
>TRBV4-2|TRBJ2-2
ASSQDSKGVPGELF
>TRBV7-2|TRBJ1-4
ASSLKTGNEKLF
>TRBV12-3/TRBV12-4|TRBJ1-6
ASSPGNRNSPLH
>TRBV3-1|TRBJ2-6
ASSPPVGNSGANVLT
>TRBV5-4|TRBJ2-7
ASSLQPGGDYEQY
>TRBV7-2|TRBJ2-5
ASSPSFGRFQETQY
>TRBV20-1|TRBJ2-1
SARNLAGYNEQF
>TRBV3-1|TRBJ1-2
ASSHGTAGGYT
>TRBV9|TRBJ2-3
ASSPRGLAGRDTQY
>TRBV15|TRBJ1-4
ATSPRRGNEKLF
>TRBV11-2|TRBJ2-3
ASSSSGIRTSGSTDTQY
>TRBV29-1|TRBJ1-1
SVDSMTGNTEAF
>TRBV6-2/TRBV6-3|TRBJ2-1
ASSYDGTPFHEQF
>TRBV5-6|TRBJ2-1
ASSQGTSGPSYNEQF
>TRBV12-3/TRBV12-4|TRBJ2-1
ASSRDGANEQF
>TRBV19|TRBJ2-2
ASSMGLAHTGELF
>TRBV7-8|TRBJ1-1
ASSLEMTGNTEAF
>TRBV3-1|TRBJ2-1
ASSQEPSSYEQF
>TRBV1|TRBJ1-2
TSSQVRRQGGTDGYT
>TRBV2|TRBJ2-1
ASSEAPLGAGVNEQF